This record concerns one TCR beta chain sequence. The same CDR3 arises from other DNA sequences in this sample as well. The record originates from a study of blood T cell repertoires in COVID-19. Study information: Sources were T cells, B-cell-depleted T cells, or PBMCs; the material itself was cDNA or gDNA.

The CDR3 length is 15 residues. Germline values: CDR1 SGHRS, CDR2 YFSETQ. V dropped 0 bases and J dropped 4 bases, with 11 bases sitting between them. Repertoires were generated with immunoSEQ multiplex PCR, while TCRdb's copy carries only in-frame clones and drops some. The table has almost 250,000 clones, more than 70% seen once. This chain links TRBV5-1 with TRBJ2-1, with D maybe TRBD1 (6 bases). The sequencing sample was made of peripheral blood. The sequence derives from a woman of 80 years or more with COVID-19, enrolled during active disease. In DNA, the CDR3 is TGCGCCAGCAGCTTGGCAGGGGAGTCATACAATGAGCAGTTCTTC. This gives the protein CASSLAGESYNEQFF. Combining the CDR3 with reference TRBV5-1 and TRBJ2-1 gives the whole variable domain KAGVTQTPRYLIKTRGQQVTLSCSPISGHRSVSWYQQTPGQGLQFLFEYFSETQRNKGNFPGRFSGRQFSNSRSEMNVSTLELGDSALYLCASSLAGESYNEQFFGPGTRLTVL.